This T cell receptor beta chain derives from a study of PD-1 blockade in classical Hodgkin lymphoma. Across the whole study: Intravenous infusions of nivolumab 3 mg/kg reached patients every 2 weeks.

Study-wide findings and caveats: Newly diagnosed patients reportedly had lower baseline TCR diversity than healthy donors. Possible causes of repertoire differences, disease activity or prior therapy, remain undefined. Baseline diversity in complete responders resembled that of newly diagnosed patients.

Profiling relied on immunoSEQ multiplex PCR, and the TCRdb table lists in-frame clones only, not all of them. There are approximately 98,000 clones in the sample; roughly 87% occur only once, and approximately 20% lies in the top ten. A word on this clone: Its antigen is undetermined.

All patients experienced relapse after autologous stem cell transplantation, and brentuximab vedotin exposure was variable. This specimen consisted of peripheral blood mononuclear cells (PBMCs), obtained before the second cycle of nivolumab. The sequence derives from a human donor with classical Hodgkin lymphoma.

Here the CDR3 DNA reads TGTGCCAGCAGTCCCGAACAGGGATTACCTAATGAAAAACTGTTTTTT. It specifies CASSPEQGLPNEKLFF. V and J are TRBV27 and TRBJ1-4, with a possible D match to TRBD1 (6 bases). Germline V gives CDR1 MNHEY, CDR2 SMNVEV (reference sequence). V was trimmed by 5 bases and J by 3 bases, leaving 16 bases between them. The CDR3 sequence is 16 residues long.